This paragraph reports one TCR beta chain. The data originate from a study of blood T cell repertoires in COVID-19. Study context: PBMCs, B-cell-depleted T cells, or T cells were the source of the cDNA or gDNA that made up the material.

Original analysis: From reference gene primer amplification, estimates of nucleated cell counts were derived. Profiled with immunoSEQ multiplex PCR; TCRdb holds only in-frame clones, not every one. V and J calls and clone size follow that table, whereas D and trimming were derived from the DNA. Here the sample spans about 220,000 clones, 85% to 90% being singletons. The CDR3 length is 15 residues. Germline V lookup: CDR1 SGHTA, CDR2 FQGNSA. Trimming took 5 bases from V and 6 from J; bases not matched to a gene: 10. The specimen was peripheral blood. The chain is built from TRBV7-2 and TRBJ1-2; 9 bases are shared with TRBD1. The receptor comes from a woman in her forties or fifties with COVID-19, enrolled during active disease. In nucleotides, the CDR3 is TGTGCCAGCAGCCCTGGACAGGGGAGGTGGGATGGCTACACCTTC. This encodes CASSPGQGRWDGYTF.